The T cell receptor (beta chain) described here comes from a study of cytomegalovirus exposure and HLA in healthy donors. Study findings and constraints: Compared with the roughly 700-donor mean, an Asian-associated ancestry cluster reportedly had fewer N-insertions, according to a later analysis. The authors listed 150 to 200 TCR beta chains as cytomegalovirus-associated. Later analysis identified about 17,000 TCR beta sequences associated with HLA alleles, using a false discovery rate threshold of 0.05.

This clone showed up just a few times. The antigen remains undetermined. This CDR3 comprises 14 residues. V lost 6 bases and J lost 2; bases outside the gene matches: 7. Germline CDR1 MNHEY, CDR2 SVGAGI. The PCR made use of 60 Vbeta and 13 Jbeta primers. The data were produced by immunoSEQ multiplex PCR, yet TCRdb's version contains in-frame clones alone and is incomplete. The sample has about 200,000 clones, about 81% seen once. The chain uses TRBV6-5 and TRBJ2-7, with 7 bases lining up with TRBD2. The sample taken for sequencing was PBMCs. This sequence was found in a woman between 45 and 60 years old in good health and CMV-seropositive. CDR3 DNA sequence: TGTGCCAGCAGGACCCGCGGGAGTACCTACGAGCAGTACTTC. Translation: CASRTRGSTYEQYF.